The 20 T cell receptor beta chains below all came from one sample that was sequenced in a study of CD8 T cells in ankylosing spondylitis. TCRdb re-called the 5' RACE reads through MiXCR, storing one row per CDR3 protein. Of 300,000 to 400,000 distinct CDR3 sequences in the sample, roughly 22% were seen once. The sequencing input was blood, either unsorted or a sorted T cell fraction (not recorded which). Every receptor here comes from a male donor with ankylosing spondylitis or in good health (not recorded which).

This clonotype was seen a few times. CDR3 in amino acids: CASSLTEANEKLFF. In nucleotides, the CDR3 is TGTGCCAGCAGCTTAACAGAGGCTAATGAAAAACTGTTTTTT. The gene calls are TRBV7-6 and TRBJ1-4; no reliable D call. The CDR3 is 14 amino acids. CDR1 is SGHVS, CDR2 FNYEAQ, per germline. With 2 bases removed from V and 3 bases from J, the gap between germline ends came to 7 bases.

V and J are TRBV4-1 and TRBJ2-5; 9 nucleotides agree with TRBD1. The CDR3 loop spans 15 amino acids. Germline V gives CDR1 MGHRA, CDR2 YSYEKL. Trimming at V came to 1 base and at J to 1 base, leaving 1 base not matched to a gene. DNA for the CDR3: TGCGCCAGCAGCCAAGGACAGGGGGTCCAAGAGACCCAGTACTTC. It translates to CASSQGQGVQETQYF.

The DNA for the CDR3 is TGCGCCAGCAGCCAAGGCCCCGGGTTCTACGAGCAGTACTTC. Translated, it gives CASSQGPGFYEQYF. V usage is TRBV4-1 and J usage is TRBJ2-7, with D unresolved. This CDR3 has 14 amino acids. Germline V lookup: CDR1 MGHRA, CDR2 YSYEKL. V was trimmed by 1 base and J by 3 bases, leaving 10 bases between them.

CDR3 sequence: CASSQERKTGTYEQYF. The CDR3 region has the DNA TGCGCCAGCAGCCAAGAACGGAAGACAGGGACCTACGAGCAGTACTTC. V gene TRBV4-1 combines with J gene TRBJ2-7, with TRBD1 matching 7 bases. The CDR3 sequence is 16 residues long. Germline V gives CDR1 MGHRA, CDR2 YSYEKL. V shed 0 bases, J shed 2 bases, and the junction held 7 bases outside the gene matches.

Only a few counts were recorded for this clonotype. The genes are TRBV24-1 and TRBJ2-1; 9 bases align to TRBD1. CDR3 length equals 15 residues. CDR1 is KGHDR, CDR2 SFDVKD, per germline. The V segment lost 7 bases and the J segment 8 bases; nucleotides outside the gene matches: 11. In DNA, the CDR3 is TGTGCCACCAGCCCGACAGGGGGGGTGATGGATGAGCAGTTCTTC. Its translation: CATSPTGGVMDEQFF.

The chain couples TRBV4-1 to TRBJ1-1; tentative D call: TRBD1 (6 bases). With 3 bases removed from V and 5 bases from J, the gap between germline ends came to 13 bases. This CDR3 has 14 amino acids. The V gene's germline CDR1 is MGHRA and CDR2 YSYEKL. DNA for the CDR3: TGCGCCAGCAGCCATTTCGGAGGGGGAACTGAAGCTTTCTTT. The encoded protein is CASSHFGGGTEAFF.

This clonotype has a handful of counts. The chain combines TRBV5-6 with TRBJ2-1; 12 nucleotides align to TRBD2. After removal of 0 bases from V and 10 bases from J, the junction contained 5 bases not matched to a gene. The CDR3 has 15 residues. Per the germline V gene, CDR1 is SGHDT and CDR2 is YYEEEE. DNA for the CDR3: TGTGCCAGCAGCTTGGCTAGCGGGGGGGCCCGAGAGCAGTTCTTC. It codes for CASSLASGGAREQFF.

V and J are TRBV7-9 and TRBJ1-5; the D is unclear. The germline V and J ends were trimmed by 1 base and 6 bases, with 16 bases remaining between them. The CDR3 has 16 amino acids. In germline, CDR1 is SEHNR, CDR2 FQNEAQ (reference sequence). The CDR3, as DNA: TGTGCCAGCAGCTTAGTGGGTGGCGGGTATCCTCAGCCCCAGCATTTT. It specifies CASSLVGGGYPQPQHF.

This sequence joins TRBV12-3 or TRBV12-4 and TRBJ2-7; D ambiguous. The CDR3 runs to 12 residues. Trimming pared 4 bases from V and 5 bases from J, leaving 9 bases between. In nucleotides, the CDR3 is TGTGCCAGCAGTTCCCTCGAGCACGAGCAGTACTTC. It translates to CASSSLEHEQYF.

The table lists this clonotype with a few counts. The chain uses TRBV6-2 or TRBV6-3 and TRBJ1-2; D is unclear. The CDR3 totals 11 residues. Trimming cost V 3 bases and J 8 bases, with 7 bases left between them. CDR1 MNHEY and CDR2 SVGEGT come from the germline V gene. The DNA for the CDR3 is TGTGCCAGCAGTTATGGCGGGGGCTACACCTTC. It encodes CASSYGGGYTF.

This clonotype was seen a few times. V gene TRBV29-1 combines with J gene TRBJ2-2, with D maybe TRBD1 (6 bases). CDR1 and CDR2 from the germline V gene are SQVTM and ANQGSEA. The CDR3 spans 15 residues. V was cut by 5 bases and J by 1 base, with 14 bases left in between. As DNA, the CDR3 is TGCAGCGTTTTGGGACACCGCCGGAACACCGGGGAGCTGTTTTTT. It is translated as CSVLGHRRNTGELFF.

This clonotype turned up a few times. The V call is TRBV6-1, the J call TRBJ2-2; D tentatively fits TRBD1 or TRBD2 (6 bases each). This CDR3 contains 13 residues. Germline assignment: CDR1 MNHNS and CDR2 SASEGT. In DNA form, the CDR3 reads TGTGGCAAGGGGGAGGCGGTCGCCGGGGAGCTGTTTTTT. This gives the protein CGKGEAVAGELFF.

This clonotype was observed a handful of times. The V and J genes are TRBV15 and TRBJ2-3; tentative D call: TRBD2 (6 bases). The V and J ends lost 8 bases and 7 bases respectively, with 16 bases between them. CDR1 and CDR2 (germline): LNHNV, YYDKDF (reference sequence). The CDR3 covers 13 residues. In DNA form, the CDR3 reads TGTGCCACCTCAGAAGGCGGGGTTTATACGCAGTATTTT. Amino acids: CATSEGGVYTQYF.

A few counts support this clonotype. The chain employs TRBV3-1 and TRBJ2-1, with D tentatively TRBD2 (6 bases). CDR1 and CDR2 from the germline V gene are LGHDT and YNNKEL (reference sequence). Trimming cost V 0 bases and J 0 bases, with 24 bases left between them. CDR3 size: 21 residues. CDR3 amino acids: CASSQEGPFVAALPSYNEQFF. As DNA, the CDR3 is TGTGCCAGCAGCCAAGAAGGCCCTTTCGTAGCGGCCCTACCCTCCTACAATGAGCAGTTCTTC.

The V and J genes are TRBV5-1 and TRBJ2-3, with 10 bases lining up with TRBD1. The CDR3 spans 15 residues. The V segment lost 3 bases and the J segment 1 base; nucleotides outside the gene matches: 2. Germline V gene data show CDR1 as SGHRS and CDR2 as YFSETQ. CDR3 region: CASSSGTGGTDTQYF. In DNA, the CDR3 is TGCGCCAGCAGCTCGGGGACAGGGGGCACAGATACGCAGTATTTT.

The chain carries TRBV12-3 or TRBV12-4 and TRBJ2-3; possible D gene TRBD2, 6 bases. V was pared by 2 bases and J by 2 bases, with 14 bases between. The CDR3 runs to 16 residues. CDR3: CASSLFGGTDTDTQYF. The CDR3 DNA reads TGTGCCAGCAGTTTATTCGGCGGGACCGACACAGATACGCAGTATTTT.

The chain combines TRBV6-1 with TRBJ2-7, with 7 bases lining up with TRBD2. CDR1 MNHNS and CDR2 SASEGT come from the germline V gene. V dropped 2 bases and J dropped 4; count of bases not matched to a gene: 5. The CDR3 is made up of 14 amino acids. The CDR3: CASSELPGGYEQYF. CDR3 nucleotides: TGTGCCAGCAGTGAATTGCCGGGAGGATACGAGCAGTACTTC.

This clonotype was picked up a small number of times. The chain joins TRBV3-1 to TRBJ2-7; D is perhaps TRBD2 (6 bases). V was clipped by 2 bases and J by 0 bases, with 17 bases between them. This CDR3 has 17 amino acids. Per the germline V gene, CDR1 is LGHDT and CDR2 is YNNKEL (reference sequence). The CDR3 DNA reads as TGTGCCAGCAGCCAATATAACCCTCGGCGGGGCTCCTACGAGCAGTACTTC. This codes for CASSQYNPRRGSYEQYF.

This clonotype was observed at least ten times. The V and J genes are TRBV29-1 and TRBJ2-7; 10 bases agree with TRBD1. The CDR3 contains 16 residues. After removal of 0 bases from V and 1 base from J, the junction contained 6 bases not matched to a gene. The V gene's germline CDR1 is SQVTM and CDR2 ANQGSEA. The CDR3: CSVEDHSGQGSYEQYF. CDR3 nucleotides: TGCAGCGTTGAAGATCACTCGGGACAGGGGTCCTACGAGCAGTACTTC.

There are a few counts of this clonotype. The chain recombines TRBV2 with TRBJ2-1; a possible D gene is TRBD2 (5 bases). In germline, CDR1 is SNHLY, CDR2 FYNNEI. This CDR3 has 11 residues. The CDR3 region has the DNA TGTGTCACCAGGCGGGCTGGTGAGCAGTTCTTC. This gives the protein CVTRRAGEQFF.